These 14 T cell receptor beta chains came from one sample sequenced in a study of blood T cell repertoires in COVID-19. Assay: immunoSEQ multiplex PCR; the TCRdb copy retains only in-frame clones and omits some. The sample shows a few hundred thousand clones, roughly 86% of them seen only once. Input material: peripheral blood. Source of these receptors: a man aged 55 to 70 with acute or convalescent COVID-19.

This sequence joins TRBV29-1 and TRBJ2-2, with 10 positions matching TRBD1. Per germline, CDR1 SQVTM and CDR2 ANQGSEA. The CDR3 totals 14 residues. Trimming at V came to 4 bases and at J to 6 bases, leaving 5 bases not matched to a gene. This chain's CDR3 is CSVVTGGAPGELFF. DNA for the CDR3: TGCAGCGTTGTGACAGGGGGCGCCCCCGGGGAGCTGTTTTTT.

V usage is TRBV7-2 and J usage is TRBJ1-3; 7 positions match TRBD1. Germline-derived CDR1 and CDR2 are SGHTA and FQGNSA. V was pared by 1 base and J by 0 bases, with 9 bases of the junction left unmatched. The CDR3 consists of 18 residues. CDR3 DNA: TGTGCCAGCAGCTTAGTCCCTCAGGGACAGCACTCTGGAAACACCATATATTTT. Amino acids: CASSLVPQGQHSGNTIYF.

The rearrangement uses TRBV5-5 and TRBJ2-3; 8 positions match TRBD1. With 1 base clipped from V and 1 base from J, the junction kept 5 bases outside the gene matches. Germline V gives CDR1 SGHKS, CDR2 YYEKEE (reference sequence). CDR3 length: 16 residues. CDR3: CASSLQGTGRTDTQYF. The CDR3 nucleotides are TGTGCCAGCAGCTTGCAGGGGACAGGACGCACAGATACGCAGTATTTT.

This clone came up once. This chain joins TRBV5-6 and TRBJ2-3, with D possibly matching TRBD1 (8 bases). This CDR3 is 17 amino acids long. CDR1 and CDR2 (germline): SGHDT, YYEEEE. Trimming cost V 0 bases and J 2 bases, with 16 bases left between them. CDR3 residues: CASSLVNRGGSTDTQYF. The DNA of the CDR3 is TGTGCCAGCAGCTTGGTGAACAGGGGGGGATCCACAGATACGCAGTATTTT.

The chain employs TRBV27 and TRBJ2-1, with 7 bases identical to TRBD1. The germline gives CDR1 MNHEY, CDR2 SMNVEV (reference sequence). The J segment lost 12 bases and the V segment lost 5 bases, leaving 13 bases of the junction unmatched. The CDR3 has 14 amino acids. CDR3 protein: CASSIDRVGGWQFF. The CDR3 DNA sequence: TGTGCCAGCAGTATCGACAGGGTAGGGGGCTGGCAGTTCTTC.

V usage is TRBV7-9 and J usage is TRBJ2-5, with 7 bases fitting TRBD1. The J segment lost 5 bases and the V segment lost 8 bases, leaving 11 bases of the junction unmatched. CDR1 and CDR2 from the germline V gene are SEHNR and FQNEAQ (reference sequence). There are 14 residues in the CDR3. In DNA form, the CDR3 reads TGTGCCAGCGGGGGAACACAGGGGTCGGAGACCCAGTACTTC. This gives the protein CASGGTQGSETQYF.

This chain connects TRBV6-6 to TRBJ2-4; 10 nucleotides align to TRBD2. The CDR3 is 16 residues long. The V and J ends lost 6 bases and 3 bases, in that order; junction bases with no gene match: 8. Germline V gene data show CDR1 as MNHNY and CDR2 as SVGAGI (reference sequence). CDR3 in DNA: TGTGCCAGCAGCGATCAGCGGGGGGGTGGCAAAAACATTCAGTACTTC. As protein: CASSDQRGGGKNIQYF.

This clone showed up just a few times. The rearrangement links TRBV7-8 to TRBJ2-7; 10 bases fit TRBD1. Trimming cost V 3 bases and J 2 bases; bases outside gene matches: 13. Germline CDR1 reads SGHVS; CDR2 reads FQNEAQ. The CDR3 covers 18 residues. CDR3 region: CASSLFPGQGFVTYEQYF. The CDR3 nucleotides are TGTGCCAGCAGCTTGTTCCCGGGACAGGGGTTTGTTACCTACGAGCAGTACTTC.

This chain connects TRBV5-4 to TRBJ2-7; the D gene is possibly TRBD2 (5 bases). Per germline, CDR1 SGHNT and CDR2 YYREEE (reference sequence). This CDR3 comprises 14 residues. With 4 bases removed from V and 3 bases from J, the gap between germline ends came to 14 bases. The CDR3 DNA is TGTGCCAGCAGCCCAACCGGGGATCACTACGAGCAGTACTTC. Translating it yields CASSPTGDHYEQYF.

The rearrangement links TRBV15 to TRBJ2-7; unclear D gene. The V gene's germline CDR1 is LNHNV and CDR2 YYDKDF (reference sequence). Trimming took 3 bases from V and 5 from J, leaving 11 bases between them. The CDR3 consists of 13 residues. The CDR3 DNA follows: TGTGCCACCAGCAGGAGGCTTGGTGACGAGCAGTACTTC. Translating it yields CATSRRLGDEQYF.

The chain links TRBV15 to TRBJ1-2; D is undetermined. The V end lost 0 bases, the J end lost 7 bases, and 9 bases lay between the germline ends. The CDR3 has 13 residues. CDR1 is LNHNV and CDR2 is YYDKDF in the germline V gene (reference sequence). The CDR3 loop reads CATSRDGGPGYTF. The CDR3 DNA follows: TGTGCCACCAGCAGAGATGGAGGGCCTGGCTACACCTTC.

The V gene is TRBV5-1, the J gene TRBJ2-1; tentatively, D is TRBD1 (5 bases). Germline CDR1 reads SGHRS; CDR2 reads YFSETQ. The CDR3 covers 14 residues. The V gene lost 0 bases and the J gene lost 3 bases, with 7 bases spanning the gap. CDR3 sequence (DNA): TGCGCCAGCAGCTTGGGAGACAGCTACAATGAGCAGTTCTTC. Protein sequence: CASSLGDSYNEQFF.

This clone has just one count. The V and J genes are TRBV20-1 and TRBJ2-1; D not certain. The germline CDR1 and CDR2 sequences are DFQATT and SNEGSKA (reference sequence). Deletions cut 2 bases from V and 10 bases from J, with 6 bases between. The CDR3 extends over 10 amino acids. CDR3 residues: CSARFREQFF. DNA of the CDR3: TGCAGTGCTAGATTCAGAGAGCAGTTCTTC.

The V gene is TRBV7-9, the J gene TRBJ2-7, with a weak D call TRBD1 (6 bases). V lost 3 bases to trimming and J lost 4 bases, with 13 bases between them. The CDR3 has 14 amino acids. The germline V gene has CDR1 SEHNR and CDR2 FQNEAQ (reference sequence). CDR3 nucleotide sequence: TGTGCCAGCAGCTTCGGGACAACGTCTTACGAGCAGTACTTC. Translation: CASSFGTTSYEQYF.